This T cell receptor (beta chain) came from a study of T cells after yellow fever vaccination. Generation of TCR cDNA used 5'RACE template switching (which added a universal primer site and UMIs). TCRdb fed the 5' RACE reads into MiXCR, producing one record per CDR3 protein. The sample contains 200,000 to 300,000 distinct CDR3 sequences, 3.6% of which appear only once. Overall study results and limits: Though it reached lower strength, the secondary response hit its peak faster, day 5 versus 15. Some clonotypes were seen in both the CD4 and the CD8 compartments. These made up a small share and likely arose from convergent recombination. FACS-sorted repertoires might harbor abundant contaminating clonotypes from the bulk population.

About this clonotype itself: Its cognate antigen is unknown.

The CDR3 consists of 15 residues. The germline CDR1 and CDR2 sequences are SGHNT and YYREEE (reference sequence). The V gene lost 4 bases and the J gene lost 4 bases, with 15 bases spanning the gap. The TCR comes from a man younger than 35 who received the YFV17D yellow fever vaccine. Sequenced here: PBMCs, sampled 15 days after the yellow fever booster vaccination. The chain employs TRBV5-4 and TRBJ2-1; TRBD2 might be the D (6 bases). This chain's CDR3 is CASSPAGPLYNEQFF. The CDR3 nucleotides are TGTGCCAGCAGCCCTGCGGGGCCCCTTTACAATGAGCAGTTCTTC.